These 18 T cell receptor beta chains were sequenced from one sample in a study of T cells in Graves' hyperthyroidism and ophthalmopathy (dated by TCRdb to about 2019). The library was made by multiplex PCR. Sequencing was carried out with an Illumina HiSeq 2000. The TCR beta CDR3 regions were amplified from the RNA transcripts. For the first round of RT-PCR on the TCR CDR3, the HTBI primer set was used together with the Qiagen OneStep RT-PCR kit. The raw public reads went through TCRdb reprocessing: fastp at Q25, MiXCR clone calling, in-frame beta chains kept. Each entry merges the rows of one CDR3 protein and shows their most common DNA and genes. This sample is represented by roughly 750,000 distinct CDR3 sequences; about a sixth of them were singletons. Of the sample, around 7.7% falls within the top ten clones. Material for sequencing was blood. Receptors were obtained from a man between 18 and 35 years old with Graves' hyperthyroidism.

The chain has TRBV5-1 and TRBJ1-2; D is uncertain. V lost 0 bases and J 8 bases, leaving 5 bases between the germline ends. This CDR3 is built from 11 residues. Looked up from germline, CDR1 is SGHRS and CDR2 is YFSETQ. The CDR3: CASSLGEGYTF. CDR3 in DNA: TGCGCCAGCAGCTTGGGAGAAGGCTACACCTTC.

In its sample, this clonotype was seen a few times. The chain uses TRBV7-9 and TRBJ1-1; no clear D. The CDR3 extends over 15 amino acids. Germline V gene data show CDR1 as SEHNR and CDR2 as FQNEAQ (reference sequence). V shed 1 base and J shed 0 bases, with 9 bases lying between them. This chain's CDR3 is CASSLGAAMNTEAFF. Written as DNA, the CDR3 is TGTGCCAGCAGCTTAGGTGCAGCGATGAACACTGAAGCTTTCTTT.

This clonotype was counted many times. This rearrangement joins TRBV20-1 to TRBJ2-3, with TRBD2 as a possible D gene (6 bases). With 0 bases removed from V and 1 base from J, the gap between germline ends came to 11 bases. The CDR3 runs 15 residues. Germline values: CDR1 DFQATT, CDR2 SNEGSKA (reference sequence). The CDR3 nucleotides are TGCAGTGCTAGAGATAGGAGGGTGGGCACAGATACGCAGTATTTT. It specifies CSARDRRVGTDTQYF.

There are a few counts of this clonotype. Compared with germline, one end of the junction differs, possibly owing to a read error. The J gene is TRBJ2-1, the V gene TRBV5-1, with 7 bases lining up with TRBD2. Germline loops: CDR1 SGHRS, CDR2 YFSETQ. The CDR3 covers 14 residues. The CDR3 region is CASGFSRRGNEQFF. CDR3 coding DNA: TGCGCCAGCGGCTTCTCTCGGCGGGGGAATGAGCAGTTCTTC.

The genes are TRBV19 and TRBJ1-2; possibly TRBD1 for D (5 bases). The V end was cut by 3 bases, the J end by 0 bases, with 8 bases between. This CDR3 comprises 14 residues. The germline V gene has CDR1 LNHDA and CDR2 SQIVND (reference sequence). CDR3 DNA sequence: TGTGCCAGTAGTATGGTAGGGGCTAACTATGGCTACACCTTC. This encodes CASSMVGANYGYTF.

CDR3 in DNA: TGTGCCAGTAGTATAGATTGGAACAATGAGCAGTTCTTC. Amino acids: CASSIDWNNEQFF. The chain uses TRBV19 and TRBJ2-1; D gene unclear. The CDR3 covers 13 residues. V lost 0 bases and J 5 bases, leaving 5 bases between the germline ends. Germline CDR1 and CDR2: LNHDA and SQIVND (reference sequence).

This clonotype was recorded many times. The rearrangement links TRBV6-5 to TRBJ1-1; possible D gene TRBD1, 5 bases. Deletions cut 2 bases from V and 4 bases from J, with 11 bases between. The CDR3 is 14 amino acids. Germline V gene data show CDR1 as MNHEY and CDR2 as SVGAGI. Here the CDR3 reads CASSYKGGGTEAFF. CDR3 in DNA: TGTGCCAGCAGTTACAAGGGTGGGGGCACTGAAGCTTTCTTT.

V is TRBV2 and J is TRBJ1-4; D ambiguous. The CDR3 totals 12 residues. The V gene's germline CDR1 is SNHLY and CDR2 FYNNEI. V lost 11 bases and J 7 bases, leaving 14 bases between the germline ends. The CDR3, as DNA: TGTGCCTCCGGGGAACGGGGTGAAAAACTGTTTTTT. This translates into CASGERGEKLFF.

This clonotype was recorded many times. The V gene is TRBV12-3 or TRBV12-4, the J gene TRBJ2-1, with TRBD1 matching 7 bases. The junction had 9 bases not matched to a gene; V was cut back by 4 bases and J by 3 bases. There are 16 residues in the CDR3. The CDR3 loop is CASSSLSTGYYNEQFF. In DNA form, the CDR3 reads TGTGCCAGCAGTTCCCTCTCGACAGGGTACTACAATGAGCAGTTCTTC.

There are many counts of this clonotype. This chain connects TRBV7-2 to TRBJ2-3; no clear D. The CDR3 consists of 13 residues. Trimming took 1 base from V and 6 from J, leaving 8 bases between them. Germline lookup yields CDR1 SGHTA and CDR2 FQGNSA. CDR3 nucleotides: TGTGCCAGCAGCTTAGTTGTGGGGGATACGCAGTATTTT. It specifies CASSLVVGDTQYF.

This clonotype showed up many times. The chain couples TRBV11-1 to TRBJ2-7; D is ambiguous. The germline gives CDR1 SGHAT, CDR2 FQDESV (reference sequence). V shed 1 base and J shed 0 bases, with 4 bases lying between them. This CDR3 spans 13 amino acids. The CDR3 DNA follows: TGTGCCAGCAGCTTAGGGGACTCCTACGAGCAGTACTTC. Residues: CASSLGDSYEQYF.

This clonotype came up a few times. The chain uses TRBV15 and TRBJ2-7, with 9 nucleotides matching TRBD1. The CDR3 runs 15 residues. Germline V gene data show CDR1 as LNHNV and CDR2 as YYDKDF (reference sequence). V shed 9 bases, J shed 5 bases, and the junction held 14 bases outside the gene matches. The CDR3 region is CATGITGQGTHEQYF. CDR3 nucleotide sequence: TGTGCCACTGGGATTACGGGACAGGGCACCCACGAGCAGTACTTC.

The sample holds a few counts of this clonotype. This sequence joins TRBV30 and TRBJ2-2; D is possibly TRBD2 (5 bases). CDR1 GTSNPN and CDR2 SVGIG come from the germline V gene (reference sequence). Deletions cut 3 bases from V and 7 bases from J, with 9 bases between. This CDR3 contains 12 residues. The CDR3 bases are TGTGCCTGGAGCCCCGGGGTCGGGGAGCTGTTTTTT. Residues: CAWSPGVGELFF.

This clonotype was picked up one time. This rearrangement joins TRBV12-3 or TRBV12-4 to TRBJ1-2, with D perhaps TRBD1 (6 bases). V gave up 4 bases and J gave up 12 bases, with 12 bases separating them. The CDR3 spans 11 residues. The CDR3 nucleotides read TGTGCCAGCAGTTCCACAGGGCCGAACACCTTC. It yields the protein CASSSTGPNTF.

V is TRBV2 and J is TRBJ2-4; D perhaps matches TRBD1 (5 bases). Per the germline V gene, CDR1 is SNHLY and CDR2 is FYNNEI. V lost 1 base and J lost 1, with 17 bases in between. There are 18 residues in the CDR3. In nucleotides, the CDR3 is TGTGCCAGCAGTGAAGACTGGGGCCAGGGATTGGCCAAAAACATTCAGTACTTC. Protein product: CASSEDWGQGLAKNIQYF.

At least ten counts were recorded for this clonotype. This chain joins TRBV12-3 or TRBV12-4 and TRBJ2-7; 11 bases line up with TRBD2. J gave up 0 bases and V 7 bases, and 5 bases lay outside the gene matches. This CDR3 is 15 amino acids long. CDR3 in DNA: TGTGCCAGCACTAGCGGGGGGTTGTCCTCCTACGAGCAGTACTTC. This encodes CASTSGGLSSYEQYF.

The chain uses TRBV28 and TRBJ2-1; 16 nucleotides align to TRBD2. The CDR3 covers 22 residues. The V and J ends lost 7 bases and 0 bases, in that order; junction bases with no gene match: 18. In germline, CDR1 is MDHEN, CDR2 SYDVKM. The CDR3 here is CASTSLLRTGLAGGYSYNEQFF. The CDR3 nucleotides are TGTGCCAGCACCTCACTATTAAGAACGGGACTAGCGGGAGGGTACTCCTACAATGAGCAGTTCTTC.

The J gene is TRBJ1-5, the V gene TRBV3-1, with a possible D match to TRBD1 (6 bases). CDR3 length equals 14 residues. Trimming cost V 4 bases and J 1 base, with 8 bases left between them. Per the germline V gene, CDR1 is LGHDT and CDR2 is YNNKEL (reference sequence). The CDR3 nucleotides are TGTGCCAGCAGCCGGGACACAAGCAATCAGCCCCAGCATTTT. Translation gives CASSRDTSNQPQHF.